The subject of this entry is one T cell receptor beta chain. This clonotype was counted many times. Its antigen remains unidentified. There are no base qualities to consult, and no much larger clone falls within one base. The sample belongs to a study of breast tumors, draining lymph nodes, adjacent tissues (dated by TCRdb to about 2016). Study-wide context: In breast cancer patients, the study compared the TCR beta repertoires of tumor, adjacent nontumor tissue and axillary lymph nodes. The study aimed to assess the relationships and possible T-cell exchange between tumor, surrounding tissue and draining lymph node repertoires in human breast cancer.

General findings and caveats noted by the study authors: Tumor and nontumor tissue repertoires were significantly more similar in luminal-like than in basal-like breast cancer. The conclusion that tumor T cells originate in lymph nodes was presented as consistent with a hypothesis rather than as directly demonstrated. Tumors showed preferential V and J gene usage, and their T-cell repertoire diversity fell below that of lymph nodes yet above that of nontumor tissue. The data were considered consistent with the idea that most tumor T cells come from the lymph node and then expand in tumor tissue.

CDR1 and CDR2, per the germline V gene, are SNHLY and FYNNEI. V and J are truncated by 2 bases and 9 bases respectively, leaving an intervening sequence of 17 bases. Spanning cysteine to phenylalanine, the CDR3 consists of 15 amino acids. Only the CDR3 region is kept as DNA, spanning 45 bases read in frame from base 1. The axillary draining lymph nodes of breast cancer patients were the source of the lymph node samples. The reads were generated on an Illumina HiSeq 2000. Multiplex PCR amplification was used to generate the TCR beta chain libraries. High-throughput sequencing was used to analyze the amplified TCR beta chain products. The public reads were run again by TCRdb, first through fastp at Q25 and then through MiXCR, and only productive beta chains were kept. Merged by CDR3 protein, the rows form single entries marked with the most common genes and DNA. The sample table shows more than 85,000 distinct CDR3 sequences, and over 20% are seen once. The top ten clones comprise approximately 1.3% of the sample.

The material sequenced was axillary lymph node tissue. The chain joins TRBV2 to TRBJ2-1; TRBD1 is possibly the D segment (5 matching bases). The TCR comes from a female donor with breast cancer. Some clones in this sample may be carry-over from other donors' samples. The CDR3 has the sequence CASSELDKGLPEQFF. The nucleotides read TGTGCCAGCAGTGAATTGGACAAGGGATTACCTGAGCAGTTCTTC.